The 6 T cell receptor beta chains given below trace back to one sample, sequenced in a study of T-cell reconstitution after alpha-beta-depleted transplantation in children. TCRbeta library preparation incorporated unique molecular identifiers. TCRdb recomputed calls from the PCR reads with MiXCR, one row per CDR3 protein. This sample has about 980,000 distinct CDR3 sequences, with roughly 29% found just once. This specimen was PBMCs, mostly from graft donor cells, taken 360 days after TCRalphabeta/CD19-depleted stem cell transplant. The receptor source for this set is a boy under three years old who had a stem cell transplant for SCID, so the T cells may come from the graft donor.

In this sample, this clonotype turned up many times. The rearrangement uses TRBV4-3 and TRBJ2-3; D is possibly TRBD2 (5 bases). Germline V gives CDR1 LGHNA, CDR2 YSLEER. V was cut by 1 base and J by 0 bases, with 8 bases left in between. The CDR3 is made up of 15 amino acids. CDR3 in amino acids: CASSQAGGSTDTQYF. DNA for the CDR3: TGCGCCAGCAGCCAAGCGGGCGGGAGCACAGATACGCAGTATTTT.

Only a few counts were recorded for this clonotype. The chain carries TRBV28 and TRBJ1-2, with TRBD1 identical over 7 bases. Germline lookup yields CDR1 MDHEN and CDR2 SYDVKM. Trimming at V came to 3 bases and at J to 5 bases, leaving 6 bases not matched to a gene. CDR3 length equals 14 residues. The CDR3 spells CASSFQGDGYGYTF. CDR3 bases: TGTGCCAGCAGTTTTCAGGGGGACGGATATGGCTACACCTTC.

The chain uses TRBV12-3 or TRBV12-4 and TRBJ2-1; D is perhaps TRBD1 (6 bases). Trimming left V 6 bases short and J 6 bases short, with 12 bases between. This CDR3 comprises 13 residues. The chain's CDR3 is CASRYREINEQFF. The CDR3 DNA is TGTGCCAGCAGATACAGGGAAATCAATGAGCAGTTCTTC.

This clonotype was recorded once. The genes are TRBV7-2 and TRBJ2-3, with D maybe TRBD1 (5 bases). Trimming shortened V by 5 bases and J by 0 bases, and 12 bases separated the two germline ends. The V gene's germline CDR1 is SGHTA and CDR2 FQGNSA. The CDR3 extends over 15 amino acids. CDR3 in DNA: TGTGCCAGCAGCCAATTAAGACAGAGCACAGATACGCAGTATTTT. Translation: CASSQLRQSTDTQYF. Full variable domain (rest looked up from reference TRBV7-2 and TRBJ2-3): GAGVSQSPSNKVTEKGKDVELRCDPISGHTALYWYRQSLGQGLEFLIYFQGNSAPDKSGLPSDRFSAERTGGSVSTLTIQRTQQEDSAVYLCASSQLRQSTDTQYFGPGTRLTVL.

This clonotype was found many times. V usage is TRBV29-1 and J usage is TRBJ2-5; perhaps TRBD1 as D (6 bases). Trimming cost V 4 bases and J 4 bases, with 10 bases left between them. The CDR3 covers 12 residues. Germline loops: CDR1 SQVTM, CDR2 ANQGSEA. DNA of the CDR3: TGCAGCGTTGGAAGAGGGGGAGAGACCCAGTACTTC. It codes for CSVGRGGETQYF.

In this sample, this clonotype turned up a few times. This rearrangement joins TRBV6-1 to TRBJ2-1; D is unresolved. The CDR3 contains 13 residues. The germline V and J ends were trimmed by 7 bases and 1 base, with 8 bases remaining between them. The germline V gene has CDR1 MNHNS and CDR2 SASEGT. The CDR3: CASNRASYNEQFF. The DNA for the CDR3 is TGTGCCAGCAATAGGGCTTCCTACAATGAGCAGTTCTTC.